A single sample gave rise to the 8 T cell receptor beta chains below, sequenced in a study of early T cells in non-severe SARS-CoV-2 infection. Using its own MiXCR run on the 5' RACE reads, TCRdb lists one record per CDR3 protein. The sample holds about 59,000 distinct CDR3 sequences, roughly an eighth seen once. Sequenced material: whole blood, taken at baseline. The receptors were sampled from an adult who was a healthcare worker with PCR-confirmed SARS-CoV-2 infection or an uninfected control (not recorded which).

Only a few counts were recorded for this clonotype. J is TRBJ1-1 and V is TRBV12-3 or TRBV12-4, with D unresolved. The V and J ends lost 5 bases and 1 base respectively, with 8 bases between them. This CDR3 region has 13 residues. The CDR3 sequence: CASSIHENTEAFF. In DNA form, the CDR3 reads TGTGCCAGCAGTATTCACGAGAACACTGAAGCTTTCTTT.

CDR3 amino acids: CASTLSGGEAFF. DNA for the CDR3: TGTGCCAGCACCTTATCGGGAGGGGAAGCTTTCTTT. The J gene is TRBJ1-1, the V gene TRBV28; the D is unclear. The germline V gene encodes CDR1 MDHEN and CDR2 SYDVKM. V was trimmed by 7 bases and J by 8 bases, leaving 14 bases between them. The CDR3 spans 12 residues.

There are a few counts of this clonotype. The chain couples TRBV30 to TRBJ2-5; maybe TRBD1 (5 bases). Deletions cut 5 bases from V and 2 bases from J, with 12 bases between. This CDR3 has 13 amino acids. CDR1 is GTSNPN and CDR2 is SVGIG in the germline V gene (reference sequence). The DNA of the CDR3 is TGTGCCTGGGGTGGTCAGGGACAAGAGACCCAGTACTTC. Amino acids: CAWGGQGQETQYF.

This clonotype was found a few times. The chain couples TRBV27 to TRBJ1-4, with 7 bases identical to TRBD1. Germline V gene data show CDR1 as MNHEY and CDR2 as SMNVEV (reference sequence). The CDR3 runs to 15 residues. V trimming: 6 bases; J trimming: 7 bases; junction bases outside the gene matches: 11. CDR3 in DNA: TGTGCCAGCAGCGACCGTCCAGGGGGTAGTGAAAAACTGTTTTTT. Its protein is CASSDRPGGSEKLFF.

There are many counts of this clonotype. This rearrangement joins TRBV12-3 or TRBV12-4 to TRBJ2-7; TRBD2 might be the D (5 bases). V dropped 3 bases and J dropped 0 bases, with 9 bases sitting between them. The CDR3 has 14 residues. CDR3 coding DNA: TGTGCCAGCAGTTTCCTGGGAGACTCCTACGAGCAGTACTTC. Encoded protein: CASSFLGDSYEQYF.

In its sample, this clonotype was seen once. This CDR3 reads CASSSLRDREPYEQYF. CDR3 coding DNA: TGTGCCAGCAGTTCCCTCCGGGACAGGGAACCCTACGAGCAGTACTTC. The chain carries TRBV12-3 or TRBV12-4 and TRBJ2-7; 9 bases are shared with TRBD1. The CDR3 is 16 residues long. V gave up 4 bases and J gave up 2 bases; unmatched junction bases: 9.

This clonotype turned up a few times. CDR3 sequence: CASSTTGTSNTGELFF. Written as DNA, the CDR3 is TGTGCCAGCAGCACAACCGGGACGTCGAACACCGGGGAGCTGTTTTTT. This chain links TRBV11-2 with TRBJ2-2; D tentatively fits TRBD1 or TRBD2 (5 bases each). Germline V gene sequence: CDR1 SGHAT, CDR2 FQNNGV. V lost 5 bases and J lost 0, with 13 bases in between. The CDR3 sequence is 16 residues long.

The chain combines TRBV9 with TRBJ2-7, with D perhaps matching TRBD1 (6 bases). V was shortened by 3 bases and J by 2 bases, with 9 bases between the two germline ends. Germline assignment: CDR1 SGDLS and CDR2 YYNGEE. The CDR3 spans 13 residues. CDR3 in amino acids: CASSAGTPYEQYF. CDR3 nucleotides: TGTGCCAGCAGCGCCGGGACACCCTACGAGCAGTACTTC.